This entry features one TCR beta chain sequence. Antigen unknown. These data are taken from a study of T-cell reconstitution after alpha-beta-depleted transplantation in children. Trimming removed 7 bases from V and 0 bases from J, with 12 bases in between. This CDR3 is 13 amino acids long. The germline gives CDR1 SQVTM, CDR2 ANQGSEA. Findings and caveats of the study: Several hundred expanded graft clones reportedly supplied alpha-beta T cells about two months after transplant. Diversity and T-cell counts at one year after transplant derived mostly from new T cells.

This sample's TCRbeta library carried unique molecular identifier barcodes. TCRdb redid the calling of the PCR reads with MiXCR, one entry per CDR3 protein. This repertoire shows fewer than 1 million distinct CDR3 sequences, 16% found once; its top ten account for around 4.5%. This receptor was identified in a male patient aged 10-17 years who had a stem cell transplant for acute lymphoblastic leukemia, so the T cells may come from the graft donor. The chain joins TRBV29-1 to TRBJ1-1; TRBD1 is a possible D gene (6 bases). The sample consisted of PBMCs, mostly from graft donor cells, taken 360 days after TCRalphabeta/CD19-depleted stem cell transplant. The CDR3 nucleotides are TGCAGCGCCTTGGACAGAATGAACACTGAAGCTTTCTTT. It codes for CSALDRMNTEAFF.